Listed here are 20 T cell receptor beta chains from one sample, sequenced in a study of cytomegalovirus exposure and HLA in healthy donors. Method: immunoSEQ multiplex PCR; TCRdb's copy keeps in-frame clones and lacks some. The table lists some 61,000 clones, approximately 96% of them singletons, with around 1.6% in the top ten. The sample was PBMCs. The receptors stem from a woman aged 18-35 years in good health and CMV-seropositive.

The CDR3 coding sequence is TGTGCCAGCAGCGTTACAACTAACTATGGCTACACCTTC. Encoded protein: CASSVTTNYGYTF. This chain joins TRBV9 and TRBJ1-2; no clear D. Trimming cost V 2 bases and J 0 bases, with 5 bases left between them. The CDR3 extends over 13 amino acids. Germline CDR1 is SGDLS and CDR2 is YYNGEE. Full variable domain (outside the CDR3, taken from reference TRBV9 and TRBJ1-2): DSGVTQTPKHLITATGQRVTLRCSPRSGDLSVYWYQQSLDQGLQFLIQYYNGEERAKGNILERFSAQQFPDLHSELNLSSLELGDSALYFCASSVTTNYGYTFGSGTRLTVV.

V is TRBV27 and J is TRBJ2-6; 7 positions agree with TRBD1. This CDR3 spans 15 amino acids. The junction had 3 bases not matched to a gene; V was cut back by 5 bases and J by 2 bases. In germline, CDR1 is MNHEY, CDR2 SMNVEV (reference sequence). The CDR3 DNA is TGTGCCAGCAGTGTCGACAGGGCTGGGGCCAACGTCCTGACTTTC. Its protein product is CASSVDRAGANVLTF.

The chain joins TRBV11-2 to TRBJ2-1; 16 bases match TRBD2. Trimming removed 6 bases from V and 9 bases from J; junction bases left unmatched: 5. Germline V gene lookup returns CDR1 SGHAT and CDR2 FQNNGV. The CDR3 length is 15 residues. CDR3 loop: CASRGLAGGPREQFF. CDR3 in DNA: TGTGCCAGCAGGGGACTAGCGGGAGGGCCACGTGAGCAGTTCTTC.

CDR3 DNA: TGTGCCAGCAGTTACCGGGGTGGTGTGGGCTACACCTTC. Amino acids: CASSYRGGVGYTF. V gene TRBV6-5 combines with J gene TRBJ1-2; unclear D gene. CDR1 is MNHEY and CDR2 is SVGAGI in the germline V gene. Trimming removed 2 bases at V and 8 bases at J, with 12 bases between. This CDR3 contains 13 residues.

This rearrangement joins TRBV19 to TRBJ1-4; tentative D call: TRBD1 (5 bases). Deletions cut 8 bases from V and 7 bases from J, with 20 bases between. CDR1 and CDR2 from the germline V gene are LNHDA and SQIVND (reference sequence). The CDR3 has 15 residues. The CDR3 nucleotides are TGTGCCAGTGGGCTCTTGGAGGGGCTAAGTGAAAAACTGTTTTTT. The encoded protein is CASGLLEGLSEKLFF.

The chain uses TRBV7-9 and TRBJ1-2, with 9 bases that match TRBD1. Germline CDR1 SEHNR, CDR2 FQNEAQ (reference sequence). Trimming removed 2 bases from V and 13 bases from J; junction bases left unmatched: 11. The CDR3 loop spans 14 amino acids. Here the CDR3 reads CASSLPGQGYVGTF. The CDR3 coding sequence is TGTGCCAGCAGCTTACCGGGACAGGGTTATGTCGGCACCTTC.

The chain recombines TRBV10-3 with TRBJ2-2; 10 positions agree with TRBD1. The CDR3 is made up of 16 amino acids. J gave up 1 base and V 5 bases, and 4 bases lay outside the gene matches. Per germline, CDR1 ENHRY and CDR2 SYGVKD. The CDR3: CAISHRDRGNTGELFF. The CDR3 coding sequence is TGTGCCATCAGTCACCGGGACAGGGGGAACACCGGGGAGCTGTTTTTT.

This rearrangement joins TRBV5-6 to TRBJ1-2; TRBD1 might be the D (6 bases). Germline values: CDR1 SGHDT, CDR2 YYEEEE. The V and J ends lost 4 bases and 3 bases respectively, with 19 bases between them. The CDR3 is 16 amino acids. In nucleotides, the CDR3 is TGTGCCAGCAGCCGCGGTCAGGGGATTCGTTACTATGGCTACACCTTC. This codes for CASSRGQGIRYYGYTF. The full variable domain, with the rest looked up from reference TRBV5-6 and TRBJ1-2, is DAGVTQSPTHLIKTRGQQVTLRCSPKSGHDTVSWYQQALGQGPQFIFQYYEEEERQRGNFPDRFSGHQFPNYSSELNVNALLLGDSALYLCASSRGQGIRYYGYTFGSGTRLTVV.

This rearrangement joins TRBV30 to TRBJ2-1; 15 bases are shared with TRBD2. Germline V lookup: CDR1 GTSNPN, CDR2 SVGIG (reference sequence). Trimming cost V 3 bases and J 2 bases; bases outside gene matches: 8. The CDR3 extends over 18 amino acids. CDR3 sequence (DNA): TGTGCCTGGAGAGGTGGGGGACTAGCGGGAGGTACCTACAATGAGCAGTTCTTC. This translates into CAWRGGGLAGGTYNEQFF. Using reference TRBV30 and TRBJ2-1 for the parts outside the CDR3, the full variable domain is SQTIHQWPATLVQPVGSPLSLECTVEGTSNPNLYWYRQAAGRGLQLLFYSVGIGQISSEVPQNLSASRPQDRQFILSSKKLLLSDSGFYLCAWRGGGLAGGTYNEQFFGPGTRLTVL.

V gene TRBV6-6 combines with J gene TRBJ2-2; 10 bases match TRBD2. CDR3 size: 16 residues. CDR1 and CDR2 (germline): MNHNY, SVGAGI (reference sequence). Unmatched junction bases numbered 2, after V lost 3 bases and J lost 1 base. CDR3 sequence: CASSYSSGRNTGELFF. The CDR3 region has the DNA TGTGCCAGCAGTTATTCTAGCGGGAGGAACACCGGGGAGCTGTTTTTT.

This chain connects TRBV9 to TRBJ2-1, with 13 bases identical to TRBD2. This CDR3 region has 15 residues. Per the germline V gene, CDR1 is SGDLS and CDR2 is YYNGEE. The V gene end was trimmed by 3 bases and the J gene end by 7 bases; junction bases not matched to a gene: 4. The CDR3 region has the DNA TGTGCCAGCAGCGGATTACTAGCGGGAGGGAATGAGCAGTTCTTC. Amino acid sequence: CASSGLLAGGNEQFF.

The V and J genes are TRBV2 and TRBJ2-7, with D uncertain. Germline assignment: CDR1 SNHLY and CDR2 FYNNEI. V dropped 3 bases and J dropped 4 bases, with 7 bases sitting between them. This CDR3 has 12 amino acids. The CDR3: CASSDETYEQYF. The CDR3 DNA reads TGTGCCAGCAGTGATGAAACTTACGAGCAGTACTTC.

The chain joins TRBV10-3 to TRBJ2-5; D is perhaps TRBD2 (6 bases). V lost 8 bases, J lost 6 bases, and 16 bases lay in between. This CDR3 has 13 residues. Germline CDR1 and CDR2: ENHRY and SYGVKD. CDR3 in DNA: TGTGCCATCGGACCGGGAGTTGAGAAGACCCAGTACTTC. This codes for CAIGPGVEKTQYF.

V usage is TRBV2 and J usage is TRBJ2-1; 7 positions agree with TRBD2. The germline CDR1 and CDR2 sequences are SNHLY and FYNNEI. This CDR3 is 15 amino acids long. Trimming removed 2 bases from V and 5 bases from J; junction bases left unmatched: 6. The DNA for the CDR3 is TGTGCCAGCAGTGAAAACCTAGCGGTGGACAATGAGCAGTTCTTC. This translates into CASSENLAVDNEQFF. Based on the CDR3 plus reference TRBV2 and TRBJ2-1, the full variable domain is EPEVTQTPSHQVTQMGQEVILRCVPISNHLYFYWYRQILGQKVEFLVSFYNNEISEKSEIFDDQFSVERPDGSNFTLKIRSTKLEDSAMYFCASSENLAVDNEQFFGPGTRLTVL.

This sequence joins TRBV27 and TRBJ2-7; TRBD1 is a possible D gene (5 bases). This CDR3 comprises 15 residues. Trimming pared 3 bases from V and 3 bases from J, leaving 15 bases between. Germline-derived CDR1 and CDR2 are MNHEY and SMNVEV (reference sequence). In DNA form, the CDR3 reads TGTGCCAGCAGTTTGAAGGGGCAGTTATTCTACGAGCAGTACTTC. Translated, it gives CASSLKGQLFYEQYF.

The J gene is TRBJ1-2, the V gene TRBV5-5; D uncertain. There are 14 residues in the CDR3. V gave up 0 bases and J gave up 7 bases, with 13 bases separating them. The germline V gene encodes CDR1 SGHKS and CDR2 YYEKEE (reference sequence). DNA for the CDR3: TGTGCCAGCAGCTTGGCGGTGGTGAAACGTGGCTACACCTTC. Translation: CASSLAVVKRGYTF.

This chain links TRBV27 with TRBJ2-7; 12 bases map to TRBD1. Germline trimming cut 6 bases from V and 5 bases from J; bases unmatched to any gene: 8. The CDR3 is made up of 15 amino acids. Germline V gives CDR1 MNHEY, CDR2 SMNVEV (reference sequence). CDR3 amino acids: CASRKGQGAFHEQYF. The CDR3 bases are TGTGCCAGCAGAAAGGGACAGGGGGCGTTCCACGAGCAGTACTTC.

This rearrangement joins TRBV6-5 to TRBJ1-4; D call uncertain. V gave up 0 bases and J gave up 8 bases, with 13 bases separating them. Germline-derived CDR1 and CDR2 are MNHEY and SVGAGI. This CDR3 is built from 15 residues. The CDR3 region has the DNA TGTGCCAGCAGTTACTCCGGCAGGTTAGACGAAAAACTGTTTTTT. Translated: CASSYSGRLDEKLFF.

V is TRBV7-9 and J is TRBJ1-2; D not resolved. CDR3 size: 12 residues. Germline V CDR1 and CDR2: SEHNR, FQNEAQ (reference sequence). The V and J ends lost 3 bases and 0 bases respectively, with 2 bases between them. The CDR3 bases are TGTGCCAGCAGCTTTACTAACTATGGCTACACCTTC. It is translated as CASSFTNYGYTF.

The CDR3 DNA follows: TGCGCCAGCAGGGATTTTGGAGGCGAGCAGTACTTC. It yields the protein CASRDFGGEQYF. This chain joins TRBV10-2 and TRBJ2-7, with D maybe TRBD2 (5 bases). This CDR3 spans 12 amino acids. Germline lookup yields CDR1 WSHSY and CDR2 SAAADI. The V gene lost 6 bases and the J gene lost 6 bases, with 12 bases spanning the gap.